Listed below are T cell receptor beta chains from one sample, sequenced in a study of neurological immune-mediated disorders. TCRdb fed the 5' RACE reads into MiXCR, producing one record per CDR3 protein. The repertoire holds roughly 60,000 distinct CDR3 sequences, with more than 9.5% as singletons. What was sequenced was PBMCs. The receptors originated from a young man in good health. Both conserved end residues are part of each CDR3. A D gene is named only where the DNA matches it firmly. Size is omitted from some rows. Given values are once, few, many or a class for expanded clones.

v_call,cdr3_length,d_call,j_call,clone_size,cdr3_aa,cdr3_nt
TRBV28,16,TRBD1,TRBJ2-2,many,CASSRRTGVWAGELFF,TGTGCCAGCAGTCGAAGGACAGGGGTATGGGCCGGGGAGCTGTTTTTT
TRBV5-1,14,NA,TRBJ2-1,once,CASSLDGPRLEQLF,TGCGCCAGCAGTTTGGACGGGCCCAGGCTTGAGCAGCTCTTC
TRBV7-2,14,NA,TRBJ2-7,many,CASSDSPARGEQYF,TGTGCCAGCAGCGACAGCCCAGCGCGAGGTGAGCAGTACTTC
TRBV9,15,TRBD2,TRBJ2-3,many,CASSDLAGVTDTQYF,TGTGCCAGCAGCGACCTAGCGGGAGTTACAGATACGCAGTATTTT
TRBV18,17,NA,TRBJ2-5,many,CASSPGQGREGQETQYF,TGTGCCAGCTCCCCGGGCCAGGGTCGTGAGGGACAAGAGACCCAGTACTTC
TRBV27,16,TRBD2,TRBJ2-3,many,CASSPLAGGSTDTQYF,TGTGCCAGCAGTCCCCTAGCGGGAGGGAGCACAGATACGCAGTATTTT
TRBV7-9,17,TRBD1,TRBJ2-5,many,CASSLKQGALRGETQYF,TGTGCCAGCAGCTTAAAACAGGGGGCCCTACGAGGGGAGACCCAGTACTTC
TRBV20-1,14,TRBD2,TRBJ2-1,NA,CSARWASGTYEQFF,TGCAGTGCTAGATGGGCTAGCGGAACCTACGAGCAGTTCTTC
TRBV6-1,13,NA,TRBJ2-7,NA,CASWASGNYEQYF,NA
TRBV29-1,10,NA,TRBJ2-7,few,CSVVNYEQYF,TGCAGCGTTGTGAACTACGAGCAGTACTTC
TRBV28,14,NA,TRBJ1-2,NA,CASSSGLTIHGYTF,TGTGCCAGCAGCTCAGGGTTGACGATTCATGGCTACACCTTC
TRBV7-8,14,NA,TRBJ2-7,many,CASSLGGTVYEQYF,TGTGCCAGCAGCTTAGGTGGCACGGTATACGAGCAGTACTTC
TRBV5-1,15,NA,TRBJ1-4,many,CASSLVAGSNEKLFF,TGCGCCAGCAGCTTGGTCGCAGGGTCCAATGAAAAACTGTTTTTT
TRBV5-1,15,TRBD1,TRBJ2-7,many,CASSPVGQGAYEQYF,TGCGCCAGCAGCCCTGTAGGGCAGGGGGCCTACGAGCAGTACTTC
TRBV20-1,15,NA,TRBJ1-1,many,CSASGGMGMNTEAFF,TGCAGTGCTAGCGGAGGAATGGGCATGAACACTGAAGCTTTCTTT
TRBV7-2,14,NA,TRBJ1-5,many,CASSFQGSNQPQHF,TGTGCCAGCAGCTTTCAGGGGAGCAATCAGCCCCAGCATTTT
TRBV6-1,13,TRBD1,TRBJ2-7,many,CASKTGQGYEQYF,TGTGCCAGCAAAACGGGACAGGGTTACGAGCAGTACTTC
TRBV5-1,13,NA,TRBJ1-2,many,CASRLSLPDGYTF,TGCGCCAGCAGGCTCTCCCTTCCGGATGGCTACACCTTC
TRBV5-1,16,TRBD2,TRBJ2-3,many,CASSFLASGDTDTQYF,TGCGCCAGCAGCTTCCTAGCTAGCGGAGACACAGATACGCAGTATTTT
TRBV6-6,13,TRBD1,TRBJ2-7,many,CASSYDRVDEQYF,TGTGCCAGCAGTTACGACAGGGTCGACGAGCAGTACTTC
TRBV7-2,16,NA,TRBJ2-1,many,CASSLTGPQASFEQFF,TGTGCCAGCAGCTTAACCGGGCCCCAGGCTAGCTTTGAGCAGTTCTTC
TRBV12-3/TRBV12-4,15,NA,TRBJ2-3,many,CASRGSGTSTDTQYF,TGTGCCAGCAGGGGGAGCGGAACTAGCACAGATACGCAGTATTTT